Listed here are 2 T cell receptor beta chains from one sample, sequenced in a study of T cell responses to AZD1222 COVID-19 vaccine. Assay used: immunoSEQ multiplex PCR; TCRdb lists only in-frame clones, some missing. The sample has some 150,000 clones, approximately 95% seen once. The sequenced sample was peripheral blood, obtained on day 0 of MenACWY control vaccination. The receptors come from an adult in good health.

The chain couples TRBV27 to TRBJ1-5; 9 bases line up with TRBD1. The germline CDR1 and CDR2 sequences are MNHEY and SMNVEV (reference sequence). This CDR3 region has 16 residues. J lost 7 bases, V lost 6 bases, and 13 bases had no gene match. CDR3 bases: TGTGCCAGCAGAGATATATACAGGGGGCGTCGACAGCCCCAGCATTTT. Translating gives CASRDIYRGRRQPQHF.

The chain links TRBV5-5 to TRBJ1-2; D perhaps matches TRBD1 (5 bases). Germline CDR1 and CDR2: SGHKS and YYEKEE (reference sequence). Trimming left V 0 bases short and J 4 bases short, with 10 bases between. The CDR3 sequence is 14 residues long. The CDR3 loop is CASSLETGAYGYTF. The CDR3 DNA is TGTGCCAGCAGCTTGGAAACAGGAGCCTATGGCTACACCTTC.